This TCR beta chain came from a study of blood T cell repertoires in COVID-19. About the research overall: Samples of COVID-19 (acute and convalescent) were obtained from the United States, Italy and Spain. Sources were T cells, B-cell-depleted T cells, or PBMCs; the material itself was cDNA or gDNA.

Study processing details: Researchers report that nucleated cell counts were estimated from reference gene primer amplification. This table comes from immunoSEQ multiplex PCR, and its TCRdb copy is limited to in-frame clones, with some not included. V, J and clone size derive from that table, while D and trimming were established from the DNA sequence. This table has tens of thousands of clones, about 86% appearing once. The germline V gene encodes CDR1 SGHRS and CDR2 YFSETQ. CDR3 length: 15 residues. Unmatched junction bases numbered 14, after V lost 3 bases and J lost 10 bases. The gene calls are TRBV5-1 and TRBJ1-1; 8 bases agree with TRBD1. This clonotype was obtained from a human donor in a cohort sampled during active COVID-19. Sequenced material: peripheral blood. In nucleotides, the CDR3 is TGCGCCAGCAGCTATAATGGACAGGGAACTCTTGGAGCTTTCTTT. It specifies CASSYNGQGTLGAFF.